The 14 T cell receptor beta chains below all came from one sample that was sequenced in a study of cytomegalovirus exposure and HLA in healthy donors. The PCR contained 60 Vbeta and 13 Jbeta primers. The protocol was immunoSEQ multiplex PCR, while the TCRdb copy is restricted to in-frame clones and leaves out a portion. Found here are tens of thousands of clones, 65% to 85% of them singletons; the top ten hold roughly 5%. The sequencing input was PBMCs. The receptors come from a man between 60 and 75 years old in good health and CMV-seropositive.

The rearrangement links TRBV6-5 to TRBJ2-7, with a tentative D call TRBD2 (6 bases). The CDR3 is 15 residues long. Trimming left V 5 bases short and J 7 bases short, with 21 bases between. Per germline, CDR1 MNHEY and CDR2 SVGAGI. For the CDR3, the DNA is TGTGCCAGCAGTATAACCGGGACTTCGGGGCGAGAGCAGTACTTC. This encodes CASSITGTSGREQYF.

V usage is TRBV9 and J usage is TRBJ1-3; D remains unclear. Germline CDR1 SGDLS, CDR2 YYNGEE. This CDR3 region has 14 residues. V was shortened by 0 bases and J by 2 bases, with 6 bases between the two germline ends. CDR3 bases: TGTGCCAGCAGCGTAGTGGGAGCTGGAAACACCATATATTTT. The encoded protein is CASSVVGAGNTIYF.

The chain is built from TRBV10-3 and TRBJ1-5; D is perhaps TRBD1 (6 bases). V was clipped by 4 bases and J by 2 bases, with 6 bases between them. This CDR3 comprises 13 residues. Per germline, CDR1 ENHRY and CDR2 SYGVKD. CDR3 in amino acids: CAISAGGNQPQHF. The CDR3 nucleotides are TGTGCCATCAGTGCAGGGGGCAATCAGCCCCAGCATTTT.

This chain's CDR3 is CAAWTGAYSGNTIYF. The CDR3 DNA follows: TGTGCCGCCTGGACAGGGGCCTACTCTGGAAACACCATATATTTT. J is TRBJ1-3 and V is TRBV10-3, with 9 bases aligning to TRBD1. CDR1 and CDR2 (germline): ENHRY, SYGVKD. V was clipped by 11 bases and J by 0 bases; unmatched bases: 8. CDR3 length equals 15 residues.

The CDR3 region has the DNA TGTGCCAGCTCACCGGACAGGGGGGTCTATGGCTACACCTTC. This translates into CASSPDRGVYGYTF. This sequence joins TRBV18 and TRBJ1-2; 10 nucleotides align to TRBD1. V shed 3 bases and J 4 bases; nucleotides not matched to a gene: 2. The germline CDR1 and CDR2 sequences are KGHSH and LQKENI. The CDR3 spans 14 residues.

This chain links TRBV7-8 with TRBJ2-5; 10 positions match TRBD1. CDR3 length: 12 residues. With V trimmed by 9 bases and J by 3 bases, 1 base remained unmatched. Germline V gene lookup returns CDR1 SGHVS and CDR2 FQNEAQ. The CDR3 is CASGTGEETQYF. The CDR3 nucleotides read TGTGCCAGTGGGACAGGGGAAGAGACCCAGTACTTC.

The chain has TRBV5-8 and TRBJ2-7; 9 positions match TRBD1. Germline CDR1 and CDR2: SGHTS and YDEGEE. The CDR3 loop spans 15 amino acids. J was trimmed by 6 bases and V by 1 base; bases with no gene match: 8. Here the CDR3 DNA reads TGTGCCAGCAGCTTGACGGGGACAGGGAGGGCCGAGCAGTACTTC. It codes for CASSLTGTGRAEQYF.

The chain carries TRBV9 and TRBJ1-2; 7 bases align to TRBD1. The CDR3 sequence is 14 residues long. With 3 bases clipped from V and 6 bases from J, the junction kept 8 bases outside the gene matches. In germline, CDR1 is SGDLS, CDR2 YYNGEE. The CDR3 sequence is CASSARQGTDGYTF. The CDR3 bases are TGTGCCAGCAGCGCACGACAGGGTACCGATGGCTACACCTTC.

This sequence joins TRBV6-5 and TRBJ2-7, with TRBD2 identical over 8 bases. Trimming removed 6 bases from V and 5 bases from J; junction bases left unmatched: 12. Germline assignment: CDR1 MNHEY and CDR2 SVGAGI. This CDR3 is 15 amino acids long. CDR3 region: CASSQPGLGIHEQYF. The CDR3 DNA reads as TGTGCCAGCAGCCAACCGGGACTAGGGATCCACGAGCAGTACTTC.

The rearrangement joins TRBV28 to TRBJ1-1; D gene unclear. Germline CDR1 and CDR2: MDHEN and SYDVKM. The CDR3 totals 12 residues. Trimming took off 8 bases at V and 4 bases at J, with 11 bases between the two ends. The CDR3 nucleotides are TGTGCCAGCTTTCTGGGCCCCACTGAAGCTTTCTTT. Translation gives CASFLGPTEAFF.

V usage is TRBV18 and J usage is TRBJ1-6; D is unclear. V dropped 4 bases and J dropped 7 bases, with 11 bases sitting between them. The CDR3 extends over 14 amino acids. Germline V gives CDR1 KGHSH, CDR2 LQKENI. The chain's CDR3 is CASSREDSNSPLHF. DNA of the CDR3: TGTGCCAGCTCACGGGAGGATTCGAATTCACCCCTCCACTTT.

V is TRBV4-2 and J is TRBJ2-5; TRBD1 might be the D (5 bases). The J call is doubtful: the DNA matches TRBJ2-7 better. From germline, CDR1 is LGHNA and CDR2 YNFKEQ. CDR3 length: 17 amino acids. DNA of the CDR3: TGTGCCAGCAGCCAAGAAGATGAAATTACAGGTATCTACGAGCAGTACTTC. Translation gives CASSQEDEITGIYEQYF.

This clone has more than one count but fewer than ten. The chain combines TRBV6-6 with TRBJ1-2, with a weak D call TRBD1 (5 bases). There are 13 residues in the CDR3. V lost 6 bases, J lost 1 base, and 9 bases lay in between. Per germline, CDR1 MNHNY and CDR2 SVGAGI (reference sequence). CDR3 in DNA: TGTGCCAGCAGGACCGACAGTAACTATGGCTACACCTTC. Encoded protein: CASRTDSNYGYTF.

This clone occurred a few times. The V call is TRBV11-2, the J call TRBJ1-6; TRBD1 aligns across 7 bases. Germline V lookup: CDR1 SGHAT, CDR2 FQNNGV. CDR3 length: 15 amino acids. With V trimmed by 6 bases and J by 8 bases, 10 bases remained unmatched. The chain's CDR3 is CASSYEGAGYSPLHF. The CDR3 DNA is TGTGCCAGCAGTTACGAGGGGGCTGGCTATTCACCCCTCCACTTT.